The T cell receptor beta chain described here comes from a study of cytomegalovirus exposure and HLA in healthy donors. Whole-study results and caveats: 87-base-pair reads could not separate some V segments, including TRBV6-2 and TRBV6-3. Productive rates of about 90% or about 30% were seen for most TCR beta V segments in an earlier analysis. Association of a missense DCLRE1C variant with TCR beta V- and J-gene trimming was reported in a later analysis.

Concerning this clone itself: Its antigen is unknown.

V lost 3 bases and J lost 5, with 13 bases in between. This CDR3 has 14 residues. Germline values: CDR1 KGHSH, CDR2 LQKENI. Healthy bone marrow donors made up the donor group. The study ran its PCR with 60 Vbeta and 13 Jbeta primers. Repertoires were generated with immunoSEQ multiplex PCR, while TCRdb's copy carries only in-frame clones and drops some. The sample has 150,000 to 180,000 clones; around 84% are singletons. The sample comprised PBMCs. This sequence was found in a woman in her forties in good health and CMV-seropositive. The gene calls are TRBV18 and TRBJ2-5; D is possibly TRBD2 (5 bases). This CDR3 is CASSPGIVGETQYF. CDR3 in DNA: TGTGCCAGCTCACCCGGGATCGTAGGGGAGACCCAGTACTTC.